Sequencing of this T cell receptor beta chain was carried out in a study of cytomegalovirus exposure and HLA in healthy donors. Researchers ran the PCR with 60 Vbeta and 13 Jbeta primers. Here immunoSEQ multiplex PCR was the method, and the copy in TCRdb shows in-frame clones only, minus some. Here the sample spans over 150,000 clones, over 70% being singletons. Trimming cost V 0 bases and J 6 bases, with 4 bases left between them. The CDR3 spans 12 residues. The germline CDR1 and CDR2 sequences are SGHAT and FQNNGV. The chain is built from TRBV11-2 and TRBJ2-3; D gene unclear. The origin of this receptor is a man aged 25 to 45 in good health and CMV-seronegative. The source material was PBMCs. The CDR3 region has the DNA TGTGCCAGCAGCTTAGACCGGGATACGCAGTATTTT. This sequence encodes CASSLDRDTQYF.